These 22 T cell receptor beta chains were sequenced from one sample in a study of shared clonotypes between healthy human individuals. TCRdb's copy holds only in-frame clones and misses some; the assay was immunoSEQ multiplex PCR. Counted here are about 340,000 clones, roughly 80% occurring once; the ten biggest clones make up roughly 10%. Sequencing was done on a sample of memory CD4+ T cells sorted from blood. The subset is: CD45RA-negative fraction. These receptors were collected from a man aged 30-40 years in good health.

This chain uses TRBV27 with TRBJ1-5, with 7 bases identical to TRBD1. Germline V gives CDR1 MNHEY, CDR2 SMNVEV (reference sequence). Germline trimming cut 5 bases from V and 4 bases from J; bases unmatched to any gene: 5. The CDR3 contains 14 residues. DNA of the CDR3: TGTGCCAGCAGTGCGATACAGGGGAATCAGCCCCAGCATTTT. It is translated as CASSAIQGNQPQHF.

The chain combines TRBV7-3 with TRBJ2-2; perhaps TRBD2 as D (6 bases). Germline V gene lookup returns CDR1 SGHTA and CDR2 FQGTGA. The CDR3 runs to 14 residues. Trimming stripped 3 bases from V and 7 bases from J, with 12 bases between. In DNA, the CDR3 is TGTGCCAGCAGCTTCGGGACTCTGGGCGGGGAGCTGTTTTTT. This codes for CASSFGTLGGELFF.

There are a few counts of this clone. This chain uses TRBV11-3 with TRBJ2-3; 16 bases are a match to TRBD2. CDR3 size: 18 residues. Germline V CDR1 and CDR2: SGHNT, YENEEA. J gave up 0 bases and V 5 bases, and 5 bases lay outside the gene matches. The CDR3, as DNA: TGTGCCAGCAGCCCGGGACTAGCGGGAGGGCCCAGCACAGATACGCAGTATTTT. As protein: CASSPGLAGGPSTDTQYF.

Turning to this clone: At the DNA level, this CDR3 is encoded by other sequences in the same sample as well. V is TRBV18 and J is TRBJ2-2, with 8 positions matching TRBD2. J gave up 2 bases and V 3 bases, and 5 bases lay outside the gene matches. Germline V gene data show CDR1 as KGHSH and CDR2 as LQKENI. The CDR3 is 16 residues long. The CDR3 region has the DNA TGTGCCAGCTCACCTAGAACTAGCGGAAACACCGGGGAGCTGTTTTTT. Translated: CASSPRTSGNTGELFF.

CDR3 coding DNA: TGCGCCAGCAGCTTGGGGACTAGCGGATACACAGATACGCAGTATTTT. It yields the protein CASSLGTSGYTDTQYF. The chain has TRBV5-1 and TRBJ2-3; the match to TRBD2 covers 10 bases. The CDR3 length is 16 residues. CDR1 and CDR2 from the germline V gene are SGHRS and YFSETQ. V was clipped by 0 bases and J by 2 bases; unmatched bases: 3.

The table lists this clone with a count of one. The identical CDR3 is also encoded by other nucleotide sequences in the sample. This chain connects TRBV18 to TRBJ2-5; 7 bases are a match to TRBD1. Per the germline V gene, CDR1 is KGHSH and CDR2 is LQKENI. CDR3 size: 14 residues. J was trimmed by 1 base and V by 6 bases; bases with no gene match: 5. The CDR3 DNA follows: TGTGCCAGCTCTCGACAGGGACCCCAAGAGACCCAGTACTTC. Translating it yields CASSRQGPQETQYF. Drawing the rest from reference TRBV18 and TRBJ2-5, the complete variable domain is NAGVMQNPRHLVRRRGQEARLRCSPMKGHSHVYWYRQLPEEGLKFMVYLQKENIIDESGMPKERFSAEFPKEGPSILRIQQVVRGDSAAYFCASSRQGPQETQYFGPGTRLLVL.

The CDR3 protein is CASSPPLAGLFEQYF. The CDR3 DNA reads TGTGCCAGCAGCCCCCCCCTAGCGGGATTGTTTGAGCAGTACTTC. The rearrangement links TRBV7-2 to TRBJ2-7, with 9 bases lining up with TRBD2. CDR1 is SGHTA and CDR2 is FQGNSA in the germline V gene. The V segment lost 5 bases and the J segment 7 bases; nucleotides outside the gene matches: 12. The CDR3 runs to 15 residues.

This chain links TRBV10-1 with TRBJ2-7; D unclear. Germline CDR1 WNHNN, CDR2 SYGVQD (reference sequence). The CDR3 has 14 residues. Trimming cost V 0 bases and J 6 bases, with 12 bases left between them. CDR3 coding DNA: TGCGCCAGCAGTGAGTCGGTCCAGAGATTCGAGCAGTACTTC. This codes for CASSESVQRFEQYF.

This chain joins TRBV5-8 and TRBJ2-7, with TRBD2 matching over 10 bases. The V segment lost 0 bases and the J segment 3 bases; nucleotides outside the gene matches: 6. The germline gives CDR1 SGHTS, CDR2 YDEGEE. The length of the CDR3 is 16 residues. The CDR3 loop reads CASSLVLSSGSYEQYF. In nucleotides, the CDR3 is TGTGCCAGCAGCTTGGTTTTGTCTAGCGGGAGCTACGAGCAGTACTTC.

This clone was recorded once. The V call is TRBV6-4, the J call TRBJ1-1, with D tentatively TRBD1 (6 bases). The CDR3 loop spans 13 amino acids. V lost 3 bases and J 4 bases, leaving 9 bases between the germline ends. Germline assignment: CDR1 MRHNA and CDR2 SNTAGT. The CDR3 nucleotides are TGTGCCAGCAGTGAAGGGGGGTCCACTGAAGCTTTCTTT. Protein product: CASSEGGSTEAFF.

Here the CDR3 reads CASSLTKTYEQYF. CDR3 coding DNA: TGTGCCAGCAGCTTGACTAAAACCTACGAGCAGTACTTC. This sequence joins TRBV7-9 and TRBJ2-7; D possibly corresponds to TRBD2 (5 bases). V shed 3 bases and J shed 2 bases, with 8 bases lying between them. The CDR3 covers 13 residues. Germline V gene lookup returns CDR1 SEHNR and CDR2 FQNEAQ (reference sequence).

This clone showed up just a few times. The chain employs TRBV29-1 and TRBJ1-1; D gene unclear. Trimming removed 4 bases from V and 3 bases from J, with 6 bases in between. CDR3 length: 11 amino acids. Germline CDR1 SQVTM, CDR2 ANQGSEA. CDR3 residues: CSVVDYTEAFF. CDR3 sequence (DNA): TGCAGCGTTGTTGATTACACTGAAGCTTTCTTT.

This clone occurred many times. The chain has TRBV11-2 and TRBJ2-1; a weak D match, TRBD1 (7 bases). The CDR3 totals 14 residues. V was cut by 2 bases and J by 8 bases, with 13 bases left in between. CDR1 and CDR2 (germline): SGHAT, FQNNGV. The CDR3 DNA sequence: TGTGCCAGCAGCTTATACAGGGGAGGCTATGAGCAGTTCTTC. Translating it yields CASSLYRGGYEQFF.

The gene calls are TRBV19 and TRBJ2-2; 7 bases agree with TRBD2. CDR3 length equals 16 residues. Germline CDR1 is LNHDA and CDR2 is SQIVND (reference sequence). V shed 10 bases and J 2 bases; nucleotides not matched to a gene: 13. This CDR3 is CATKRTSEINTGELFF. In DNA form, the CDR3 reads TGTGCCACCAAACGTACTAGCGAAATAAACACCGGGGAGCTGTTTTTT.

The chain combines TRBV2 with TRBJ2-3; 10 bases are a match to TRBD2. The CDR3 runs 15 residues. Trimming removed 1 base from V and 4 bases from J; junction bases left unmatched: 2. Germline V gene sequence: CDR1 SNHLY, CDR2 FYNNEI. The CDR3, as DNA: TGTGCCAGCAGTGAAGGAGCGGGAGGGCCAGATACGCAGTATTTT. It yields the protein CASSEGAGGPDTQYF.

On this clone itself: Since a far larger clone is one base different, this is likely a read error. The same CDR3 also results from other DNA sequences found in this sample. The chain joins TRBV5-6 to TRBJ2-3; the match to TRBD1 covers 9 bases. CDR3 length equals 15 residues. Germline V lookup: CDR1 SGHDT, CDR2 YYEEEE. CDR3 bases: TGTGCCAGCAGCTCCGGGACAGGGAACGCAGATACACAGTATTTT. Its translation is CASSSGTGNADTQYF.

V gene TRBV30 combines with J gene TRBJ2-7; a possible D gene is TRBD2 (7 bases). This CDR3 has 13 residues. CDR1 is GTSNPN, CDR2 SVGIG, per germline (reference sequence). Trimming stripped 0 bases from V and 7 bases from J, with 13 bases between. The CDR3 here is CAWSVGGDREQYF. In nucleotides, the CDR3 is TGTGCCTGGAGTGTAGGGGGGGATAGGGAGCAGTACTTC.

The V and J genes are TRBV28 and TRBJ2-7; D is unclear. Trimming left V 8 bases short and J 2 bases short, with 16 bases between. This CDR3 is 14 amino acids long. Germline values: CDR1 MDHEN, CDR2 SYDVKM. CDR3: CASVPSSSPYEQYF. CDR3 DNA sequence: TGTGCCAGCGTCCCTTCTTCTTCTCCCTACGAGCAGTACTTC.

V usage is TRBV7-2 and J usage is TRBJ1-3, with D uncertain. This CDR3 has 17 residues. Germline CDR1 reads SGHTA; CDR2 reads FQGNSA. The V gene lost 4 bases and the J gene lost 0 bases, with 16 bases spanning the gap. CDR3 sequence (DNA): TGTGCCAGCAGCTCCACTAGTATGCCGTTCTCTGGAAACACCATATATTTT. It is translated as CASSSTSMPFSGNTIYF.

V and J are TRBV5-6 and TRBJ2-5, with TRBD1 matching 7 bases. The CDR3 is 14 residues long. CDR1 and CDR2 from the germline V gene are SGHDT and YYEEEE. V shed 4 bases and J 5 bases; nucleotides not matched to a gene: 8. This chain's CDR3 is CASSGTGVLETQYF. The CDR3 coding sequence is TGTGCCAGCAGCGGTACAGGGGTTCTGGAGACCCAGTACTTC. The entire variable domain, with the rest obtained from reference TRBV5-6 and TRBJ2-5, is as follows: DAGVTQSPTHLIKTRGQQVTLRCSPKSGHDTVSWYQQALGQGPQFIFQYYEEEERQRGNFPDRFSGHQFPNYSSELNVNALLLGDSALYLCASSGTGVLETQYFGPGTRLLVL.

The rearrangement uses TRBV5-4 and TRBJ2-3, with 7 bases aligning to TRBD1. Germline V gene lookup returns CDR1 SGHNT and CDR2 YYREEE (reference sequence). The trim removed 3 bases at V and 3 bases at J, leaving 1 base unmatched. CDR3 length: 13 residues. CDR3 bases: TGTGCCAGCAGCTCACAGGGGACAGATACGCAGTATTTT. Translated, it gives CASSSQGTDTQYF.

This clone was recorded at least ten times. The gene calls are TRBV28 and TRBJ2-3, with D perhaps TRBD2 (6 bases). V gave up 5 bases and J gave up 6 bases, with 12 bases separating them. Germline V gives CDR1 MDHEN, CDR2 SYDVKM. The CDR3 length is 13 residues. In nucleotides, the CDR3 is TGTGCCAGCAGTACCCTAGCGATGGATACGCAGTATTTT. Amino acids: CASSTLAMDTQYF.